The 10 T cell receptor beta chains below all came from one sample that was sequenced in a study of STAT5B mutations in CD4+ large granular lymphocyte leukemia (dated by TCRdb to the early 2020s). Libraries came from the immunoSEQ multiplex PCR assay. Drawn from immuneACCESS, this table holds only the in-frame rearrangements with V and J called that TCRdb kept. Clones are partly lost; checked studies trace under half to an unresolved V gene and leave the rest unexplained. The sample table lists almost 8,500 clones, around nine tenths of them with a count of one. The ten largest clonotypes hold roughly 45% of the sample. Input material: PBMCs. These receptors were taken from a woman in her 70s with CD4+ T-cell large granular lymphocyte leukemia.

This clone was counted once. CDR3 bases: TGTGCCAGCAGCCCGGCACAGGTAATGAACACTGAAGCTTTCTTT. It translates to CASSPAQVMNTEAFF. The chain employs TRBV7-9 and TRBJ1-1; a possible D gene is TRBD1 (5 bases). CDR3 length: 15 residues. Trimming cost V 5 bases and J 0 bases, with 13 bases left between them. Per the germline V gene, CDR1 is SEHNR and CDR2 is FQNEAQ (reference sequence).

The rearrangement uses TRBV4-1 and TRBJ1-5; perhaps TRBD1 as D (6 bases). This CDR3 spans 16 amino acids. The V gene lost 0 bases and the J gene lost 0 bases, with 9 bases spanning the gap. CDR1 is MGHRA, CDR2 YSYEKL, per germline. CDR3: CASSQERGGSNQPQHF. CDR3 sequence (DNA): TGCGCCAGCAGCCAAGAAAGGGGGGGTAGCAATCAGCCCCAGCATTTT.

J is TRBJ2-2 and V is TRBV7-9; the match to TRBD1 covers 7 bases. CDR1 is SEHNR, CDR2 FQNEAQ, per germline (reference sequence). The CDR3 totals 16 residues. After removal of 5 bases from V and 0 bases from J, the junction contained 6 bases not matched to a gene. The CDR3 DNA is TGTGCCAGCAGCAAAGGACAGGACACGAACACCGGGGAGCTGTTTTTT. Translating it yields CASSKGQDTNTGELFF.

V usage is TRBV11-2 and J usage is TRBJ1-1, with D uncertain. The CDR3 has 15 residues. The V gene lost 1 base and the J gene lost 2 bases, with 11 bases spanning the gap. The germline gives CDR1 SGHAT, CDR2 FQNNGV. The CDR3: CASSLGQVKNTEAFF. As DNA, the CDR3 is TGTGCCAGCAGCTTAGGGCAGGTGAAAAACACTGAAGCTTTCTTT.

V usage is TRBV7-2 and J usage is TRBJ2-7, with 8 nucleotides matching TRBD1. The junction had 5 bases not matched to a gene; V was cut back by 2 bases and J by 5 bases. Germline V gene sequence: CDR1 SGHTA, CDR2 FQGNSA. CDR3 size: 14 residues. In nucleotides, the CDR3 is TGTGCCAGCAGCTTACAGGGGGCGATTAACGAGCAGTACTTC. This sequence encodes CASSLQGAINEQYF. Variable domain in full (rest from reference TRBV7-2 and TRBJ2-7): GAGVSQSPSNKVTEKGKDVELRCDPISGHTALYWYRQSLGQGLEFLIYFQGNSAPDKSGLPSDRFSAERTGGSVSTLTIQRTQQEDSAVYLCASSLQGAINEQYFGPGTRLTVT.

The chain uses TRBV7-3 and TRBJ2-1; maybe TRBD2 (7 bases). The germline gives CDR1 SGHTA, CDR2 FQGTGA. The V end was cut by 2 bases, the J end by 4 bases, with 12 bases between. The CDR3 is made up of 15 amino acids. The CDR3 loop is CASSLGGGPYNEQFF. The CDR3 region has the DNA TGTGCCAGCAGCTTAGGCGGGGGCCCGTACAATGAGCAGTTCTTC.

The J gene is TRBJ2-1, the V gene TRBV7-3, with D perhaps TRBD2 (5 bases). Trimming took 5 bases from V and 8 from J, leaving 13 bases between them. The CDR3 runs to 13 residues. CDR1 and CDR2 (germline): SGHTA, FQGTGA. This CDR3 reads CASSIQRDYEQFF. CDR3 DNA: TGTGCCAGCAGCATTCAGAGGGATTATGAGCAGTTCTTC. Using reference TRBV7-3 and TRBJ2-1 for the parts outside the CDR3, the full variable domain is GAGVSQTPSNKVTEKGKYVELRCDPISGHTALYWYRQSLGQGPEFLIYFQGTGAADDSGLPNDRFFAVRPEGSVSTLKIQRTERGDSAVYLCASSIQRDYEQFFGPGTRLTVL.

The rearrangement links TRBV7-9 to TRBJ1-1; 7 nucleotides align to TRBD1. V shed 4 bases, J shed 0 bases, and the junction held 8 bases outside the gene matches. CDR3 length equals 16 residues. The germline gives CDR1 SEHNR, CDR2 FQNEAQ (reference sequence). The CDR3 DNA sequence: TGTGCCAGCAGCTCCAGGGGGTCTACGATGAACACTGAAGCTTTCTTT. It codes for CASSSRGSTMNTEAFF.

The genes are TRBV19 and TRBJ1-6; a possible D gene is TRBD1 (6 bases). The V end lost 5 bases, the J end lost 5 bases, and 10 bases lay between the germline ends. This CDR3 contains 14 residues. Germline lookup yields CDR1 LNHDA and CDR2 SQIVND (reference sequence). The CDR3: CASSARTDNSPLHF. The CDR3 coding sequence is TGTGCCAGTAGTGCGAGGACAGATAATTCACCCCTCCACTTT.

The chain combines TRBV10-3 with TRBJ2-6, with 9 positions matching TRBD1. Germline V lookup: CDR1 ENHRY, CDR2 SYGVKD. This CDR3 comprises 14 residues. The V segment lost 10 bases and the J segment 4 bases; nucleotides outside the gene matches: 5. CDR3 nucleotides: TGTGCCACCCGGACAGGGGCCGGGGCCAACGTCCTGACTTTC. Amino acid sequence: CATRTGAGANVLTF.